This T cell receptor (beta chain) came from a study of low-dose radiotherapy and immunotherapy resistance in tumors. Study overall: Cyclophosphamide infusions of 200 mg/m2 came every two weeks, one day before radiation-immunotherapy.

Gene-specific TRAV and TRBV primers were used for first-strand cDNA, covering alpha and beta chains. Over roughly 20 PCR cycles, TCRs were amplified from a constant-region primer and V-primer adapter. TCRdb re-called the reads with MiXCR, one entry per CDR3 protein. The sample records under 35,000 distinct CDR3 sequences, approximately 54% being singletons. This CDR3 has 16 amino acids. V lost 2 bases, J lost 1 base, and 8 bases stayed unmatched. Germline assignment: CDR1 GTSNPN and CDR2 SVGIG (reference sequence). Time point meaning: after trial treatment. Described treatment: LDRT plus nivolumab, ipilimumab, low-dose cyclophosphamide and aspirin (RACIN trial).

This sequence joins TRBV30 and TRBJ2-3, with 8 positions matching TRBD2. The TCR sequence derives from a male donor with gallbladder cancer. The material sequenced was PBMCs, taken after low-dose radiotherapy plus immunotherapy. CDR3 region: CAWSRGAGAGTDTQYF. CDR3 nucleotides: TGTGCCTGGAGTCGAGGAGCGGGAGCCGGCACAGATACGCAGTATTTT.